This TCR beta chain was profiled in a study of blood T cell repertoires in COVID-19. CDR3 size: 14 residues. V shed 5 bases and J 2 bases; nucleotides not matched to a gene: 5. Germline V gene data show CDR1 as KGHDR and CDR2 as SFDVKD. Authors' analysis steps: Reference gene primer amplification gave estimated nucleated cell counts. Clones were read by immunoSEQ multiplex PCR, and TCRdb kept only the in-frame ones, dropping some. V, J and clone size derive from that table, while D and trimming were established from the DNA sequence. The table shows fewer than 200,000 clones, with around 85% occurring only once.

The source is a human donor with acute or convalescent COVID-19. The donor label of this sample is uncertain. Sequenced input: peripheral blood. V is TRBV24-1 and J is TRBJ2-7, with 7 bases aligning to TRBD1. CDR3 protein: CATSATDRTYEQYF. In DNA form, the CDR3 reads TGTGCCACCAGTGCGACGGACAGGACCTACGAGCAGTACTTC.